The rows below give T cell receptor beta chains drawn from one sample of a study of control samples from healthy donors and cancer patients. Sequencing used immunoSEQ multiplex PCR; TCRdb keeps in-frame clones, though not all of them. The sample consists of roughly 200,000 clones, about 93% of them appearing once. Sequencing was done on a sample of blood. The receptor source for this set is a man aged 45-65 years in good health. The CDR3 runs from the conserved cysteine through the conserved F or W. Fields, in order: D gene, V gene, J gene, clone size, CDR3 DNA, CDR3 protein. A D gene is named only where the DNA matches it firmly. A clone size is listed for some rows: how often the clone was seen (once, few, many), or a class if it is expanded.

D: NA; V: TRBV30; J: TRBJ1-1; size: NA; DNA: TGTGCCTGGTTAATGGGGGATGAAGCTTTCTTT; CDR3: CAWLMGDEAFF
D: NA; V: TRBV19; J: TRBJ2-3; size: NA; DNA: TGTGCCAGTAGTCAAGCGCGGGGTGCCTACACAGATACGCAGTATTTT; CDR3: CASSQARGAYTDTQYF
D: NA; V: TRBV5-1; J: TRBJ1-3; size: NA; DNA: TGCGCCAGCAGCTCAACAGGGTCTGGTGGAAACACCATATATTTT; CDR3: CASSSTGSGGNTIYF
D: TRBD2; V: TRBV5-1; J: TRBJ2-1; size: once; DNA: TGCGCCAGCAGACCGAGCCCTAGTGCCAGCGGGGACAATGAGCAGTTCTTC; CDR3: CASRPSPSASGDNEQFF
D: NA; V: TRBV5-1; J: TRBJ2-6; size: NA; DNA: TGCGCCAGCAGCTTGGGTTCAGAGGCTGGGGCCAACGTCCTGACTTTC; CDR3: CASSLGSEAGANVLTF
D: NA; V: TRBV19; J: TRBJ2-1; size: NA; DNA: TGTGCCAGTAGTTCCCAGGAGCCCGTCGGCGAGCAGTTCTTC; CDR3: CASSSQEPVGEQFF
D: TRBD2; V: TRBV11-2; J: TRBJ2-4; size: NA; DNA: TGTGCCAGCAGCCCCAGATGGGAGGGAAACATTCAGTACTTC; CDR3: CASSPRWEGNIQYF
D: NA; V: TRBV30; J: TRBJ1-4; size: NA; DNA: TGTGCCTGGAGTGGGGAGGAGGAAAAACTGTTTTTT; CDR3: CAWSGEEEKLFF
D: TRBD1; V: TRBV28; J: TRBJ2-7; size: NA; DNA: TGTGCCAGCTATGCAGGGGGCGCCGCTATGTACGAGCAGTACTTC; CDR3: CASYAGGAAMYEQYF
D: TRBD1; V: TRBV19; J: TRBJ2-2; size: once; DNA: TGTGCCAGTACCCCCGACAGGGTGTCCGGGGAGCTGTTTTTT; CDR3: CASTPDRVSGELFF
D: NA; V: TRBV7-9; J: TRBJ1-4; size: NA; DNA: TGTGCCAGCAGCCCCGGGGATACAACTAATGAAAAACTGTTTTTT; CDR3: CASSPGDTTNEKLFF
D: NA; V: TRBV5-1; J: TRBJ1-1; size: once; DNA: TGCGCCAGCAGCTCCAGCGGGAACACTGAAGCTTTCTTT; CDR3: CASSSSGNTEAFF
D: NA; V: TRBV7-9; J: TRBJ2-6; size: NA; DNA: TGTGCCAGCAGCTTAGTCGGCTCTGGGGCCAACGTCCTGACTTTC; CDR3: CASSLVGSGANVLTF
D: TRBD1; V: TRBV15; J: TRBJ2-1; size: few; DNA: TGTGCCACCAGCAGAACAGGGGTCTTAACTAGGGAGCAGTTCTTC; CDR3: CATSRTGVLTREQFF
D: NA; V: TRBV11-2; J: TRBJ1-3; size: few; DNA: TGTGCCAGCAGTTCAGGGGTTGGAAACACCATATATTTT; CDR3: CASSSGVGNTIYF
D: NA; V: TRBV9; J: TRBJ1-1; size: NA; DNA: TGTGCCAGCAGCGTAGATTTCTCTGAAGCTTTCTTT; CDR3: CASSVDFSEAFF
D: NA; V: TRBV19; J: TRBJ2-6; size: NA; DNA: TGTGCCAGTAGTATAAGGTCGGTCTCTGGGGCCAACGTCCTGACTTTC; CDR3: CASSIRSVSGANVLTF
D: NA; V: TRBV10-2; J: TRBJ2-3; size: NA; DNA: TGCGCCACCGCGCGGGGAGCGGGCACAGATACGCAGTATTTT; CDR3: CATARGAGTDTQYF
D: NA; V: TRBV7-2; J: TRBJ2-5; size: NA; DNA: TGTGCCAGCAGCTTAGGGCTCTCCCCAGAGACCCAGTACTTC; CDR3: CASSLGLSPETQYF
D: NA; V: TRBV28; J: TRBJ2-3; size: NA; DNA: TGTGCCAGCAGTCCCTATACGTCCCGGGACACCCGCACAGATACGCAGTATTTT; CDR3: CASSPYTSRDTRTDTQYF
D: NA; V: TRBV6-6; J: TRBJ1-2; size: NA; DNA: TGTGCCAGCAGCCCTGGGGGTGGCTACACCTTC; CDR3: CASSPGGGYTF
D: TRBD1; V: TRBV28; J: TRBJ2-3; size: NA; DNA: TGTGCCAGCAGTGGGCACAGGGGTGGAGATACGCAGTATTTT; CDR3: CASSGHRGGDTQYF
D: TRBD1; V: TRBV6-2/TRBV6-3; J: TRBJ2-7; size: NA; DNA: TGTGCCAGCAGTTACGGAGGGACAGGGAATCCCTACGAGCAGTACTTC; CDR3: CASSYGGTGNPYEQYF
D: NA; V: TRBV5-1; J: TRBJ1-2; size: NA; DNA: TGCGCCAGCGGATCGATCTATGGCTACACCTTC; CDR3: CASGSIYGYTF
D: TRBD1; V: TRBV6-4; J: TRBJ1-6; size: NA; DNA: TGTGCCAGCAGCGTCCACGGGACAGGCAATAATTCACCCCTCCACTTT; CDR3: CASSVHGTGNNSPLHF
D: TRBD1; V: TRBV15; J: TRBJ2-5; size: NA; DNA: TGTGCCACGGGACAGGGGAACCAAGAGACCCAGTACTTC; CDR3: CATGQGNQETQYF